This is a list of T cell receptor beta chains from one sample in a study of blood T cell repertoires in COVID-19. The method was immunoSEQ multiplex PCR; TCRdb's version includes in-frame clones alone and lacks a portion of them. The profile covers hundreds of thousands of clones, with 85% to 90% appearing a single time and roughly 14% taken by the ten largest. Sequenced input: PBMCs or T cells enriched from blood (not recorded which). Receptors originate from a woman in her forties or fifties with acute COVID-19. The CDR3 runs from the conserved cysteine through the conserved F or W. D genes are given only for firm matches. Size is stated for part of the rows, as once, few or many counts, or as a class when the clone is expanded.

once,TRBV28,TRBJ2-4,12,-,TGTGCCAGCAGTTTACCAGGGAACATTCAGTACTTC,CASSLPGNIQYF
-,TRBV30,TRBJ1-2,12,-,TGTGCCTGGAGTCTACAGTCGGGGAGCTACACCTTC,CAWSLQSGSYTF
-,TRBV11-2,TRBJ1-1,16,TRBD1,TGTGCCAGCAGCCGCATTCCGGGACAGCTGAACACTGAAGCTTTCTTT,CASSRIPGQLNTEAFF
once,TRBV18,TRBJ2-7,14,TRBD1,TGTGCCAGCTCACCACCGGGACAGACCTACGAGCAGTACTTC,CASSPPGQTYEQYF
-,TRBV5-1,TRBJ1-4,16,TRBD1,TGCGCCAGCAGCCAGTTTCCCGGGACAGAGAATGAAAAACTGTTTTTT,CASSQFPGTENEKLFF
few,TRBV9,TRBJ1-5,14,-,TGTGCCAGCAGCGCGGGGGACAGCAATCAGCCCCAGCATTTT,CASSAGDSNQPQHF
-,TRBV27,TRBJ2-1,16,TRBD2,TGTGCCAGCAGTTTAATTTTGGCTAGCGGATACAATGAGCAGTTCTTC,CASSLILASGYNEQFF
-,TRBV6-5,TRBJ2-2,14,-,TGTGCCAGCAGTAGTCGGGAAGAGCCCGGGGAGCTGTTTTTT,CASSSREEPGELFF
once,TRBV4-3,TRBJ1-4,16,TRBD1,TGCGCCAGCAGCCAAGGGGGGACAGGATTTAATGAAAAACTGTTTTTT,CASSQGGTGFNEKLFF
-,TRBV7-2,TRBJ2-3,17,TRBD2,TGTGCCAGCAGCTTAGTAGTAGCGGGAGAAGGGACAGATACGCAGTATTTT,CASSLVVAGEGTDTQYF
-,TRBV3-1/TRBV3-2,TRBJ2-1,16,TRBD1,TGTGCCAGCAGCCAAGACTGGCAGGGGGCTGGGAATGAGCAGTTCTTC,CASSQDWQGAGNEQFF
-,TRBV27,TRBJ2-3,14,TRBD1,TGTGCCAGCATGGGGACAGGGACCGCAGATACGCAGTATTTT,CASMGTGTADTQYF
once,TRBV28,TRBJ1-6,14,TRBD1,TGTGCCAGCAGTTGGGACAGAGTTAATTCACCCCTCCACTTT,CASSWDRVNSPLHF
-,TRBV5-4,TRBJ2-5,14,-,TGTGCCAGCAGCTTGGGTCAGGACCAAGAGACCCAGTACTTC,CASSLGQDQETQYF
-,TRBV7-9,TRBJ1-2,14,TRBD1,TGTGCCAGCAGCCCCCCACAGGGGCTCTATGGCTACACCTTC,CASSPPQGLYGYTF